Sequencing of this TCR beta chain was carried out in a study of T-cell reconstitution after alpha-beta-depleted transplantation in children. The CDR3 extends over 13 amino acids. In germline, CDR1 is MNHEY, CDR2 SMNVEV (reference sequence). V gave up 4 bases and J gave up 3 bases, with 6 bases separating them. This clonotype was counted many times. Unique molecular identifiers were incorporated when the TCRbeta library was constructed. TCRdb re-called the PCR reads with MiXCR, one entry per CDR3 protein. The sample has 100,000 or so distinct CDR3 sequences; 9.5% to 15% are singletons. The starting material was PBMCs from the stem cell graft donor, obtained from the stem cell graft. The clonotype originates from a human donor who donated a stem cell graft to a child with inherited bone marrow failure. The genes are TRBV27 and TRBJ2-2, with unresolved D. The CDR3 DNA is TGTGCCAGCAGTTGGCCGGACACCGGGGAGCTGTTTTTT. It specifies CASSWPDTGELFF.